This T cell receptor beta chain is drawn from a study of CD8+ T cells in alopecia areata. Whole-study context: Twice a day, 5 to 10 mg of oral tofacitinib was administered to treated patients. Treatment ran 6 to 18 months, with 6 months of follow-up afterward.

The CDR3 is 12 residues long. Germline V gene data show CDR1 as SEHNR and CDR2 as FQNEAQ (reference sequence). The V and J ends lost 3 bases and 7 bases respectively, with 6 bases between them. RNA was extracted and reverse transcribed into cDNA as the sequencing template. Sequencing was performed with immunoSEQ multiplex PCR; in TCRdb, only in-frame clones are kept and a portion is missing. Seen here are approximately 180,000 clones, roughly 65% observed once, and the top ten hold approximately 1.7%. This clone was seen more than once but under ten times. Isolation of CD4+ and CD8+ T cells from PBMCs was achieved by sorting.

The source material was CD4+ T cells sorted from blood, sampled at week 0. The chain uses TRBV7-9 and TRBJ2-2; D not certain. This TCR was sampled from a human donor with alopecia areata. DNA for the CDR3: TGTGCCAGCAGCTTCCTCATCGGGGAGCTGTTTTTT. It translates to CASSFLIGELFF.